This TCR beta chain appears in the sequencing data of a study of human thymus T cells. This table comes from immunoSEQ multiplex PCR, and its TCRdb copy is limited to in-frame clones, with some not included. The data show more than 70,000 clones, around 96% seen once. Resections obtained during corrective heart surgery supplied the thymus tissue. The germline V gene encodes CDR1 MNHEY and CDR2 SMNVEV (reference sequence). CDR3 size: 15 residues. V was trimmed by 5 bases and J by 0 bases, leaving 13 bases between them. The sequencing input was thymus tissue. V gene TRBV27 combines with J gene TRBJ1-1, with a tentative D call TRBD1 (5 bases). The sequence derives from a boy under three years old with a congenital heart defect but otherwise immunologically healthy. In DNA form, the CDR3 reads TGTGCCAGCAGTCCGGGGACTTTGATGAACACTGAAGCTTTCTTT. Protein sequence: CASSPGTLMNTEAFF.